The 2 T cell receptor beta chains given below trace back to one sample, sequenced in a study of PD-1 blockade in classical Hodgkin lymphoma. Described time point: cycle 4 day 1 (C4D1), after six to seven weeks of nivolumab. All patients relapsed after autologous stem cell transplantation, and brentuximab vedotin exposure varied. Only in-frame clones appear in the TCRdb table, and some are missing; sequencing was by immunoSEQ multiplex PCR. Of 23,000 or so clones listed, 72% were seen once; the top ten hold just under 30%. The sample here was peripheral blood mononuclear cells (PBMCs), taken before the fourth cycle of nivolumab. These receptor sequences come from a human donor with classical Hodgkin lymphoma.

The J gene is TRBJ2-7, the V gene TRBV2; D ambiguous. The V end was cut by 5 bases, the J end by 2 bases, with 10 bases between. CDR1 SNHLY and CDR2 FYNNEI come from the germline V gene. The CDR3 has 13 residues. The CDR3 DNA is TGTGCCAGCAGTTTCCCGCGAACCTACGAGCAGTACTTC. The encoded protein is CASSFPRTYEQYF. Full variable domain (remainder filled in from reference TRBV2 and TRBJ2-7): EPEVTQTPSHQVTQMGQEVILRCVPISNHLYFYWYRQILGQKVEFLVSFYNNEISEKSEIFDDQFSVERPDGSNFTLKIRSTKLEDSAMYFCASSFPRTYEQYFGPGTRLTVT.

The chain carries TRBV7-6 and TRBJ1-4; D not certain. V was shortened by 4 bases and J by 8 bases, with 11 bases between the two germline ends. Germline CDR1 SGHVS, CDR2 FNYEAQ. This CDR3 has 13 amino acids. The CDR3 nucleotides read TGTGCCAGCAGCTCTTCAAGGGCCGAAAAACTGTTTTTT. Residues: CASSSSRAEKLFF.